Listed below are T cell receptor beta chains from one sample, sequenced in a study of blood T cell repertoires in COVID-19. Profiled with immunoSEQ multiplex PCR; TCRdb holds only in-frame clones, not every one. The table records 150,000 or so clones, 70% to 90% of them present only once. The specimen was peripheral blood. The receptors originated from a human donor in a cohort sampled during active COVID-19. Each CDR3 is given with its conserved first and last residue. D genes are given only for firm matches. Clone size, where shown, is once, few, many, or a class for clones that have expanded.

size,J,V,D,DNA,CDR3
.,TRBJ2-5,TRBV6-1,.,TGTGCCAGCAGTGGGCAGCGCCAAGGGGATAGTGCGACCCAGTACTTC,CASSGQRQGDSATQYF
few,TRBJ2-1,TRBV30,TRBD2,TGTGCCTGGTCTGGACTAGCGGGAGCGGGGGGGGAAAATGAGCAGTTCTTC,CAWSGLAGAGGENEQFF
.,TRBJ2-1,TRBV4-2,TRBD2,TGTGCCAGCAGCCAAGAGGGACTAGCGGCCTACAATGAGCAGTTCTTC,CASSQEGLAAYNEQFF
.,TRBJ2-1,TRBV7-2,.,TGTGCCAGCAGCCTAAACAGGGCCCTGGAGTACAATGAGCAGTTCTTC,CASSLNRALEYNEQFF
.,TRBJ2-1,TRBV11-1,.,TGTGCCAGCAGCTTAGGGGCAGATGACGTTTACAATGAGCAGTTCTTC,CASSLGADDVYNEQFF
few,TRBJ1-1,TRBV7-9,TRBD1,TGTGCCAGCAGCTTAGAAGGGACAGGGTGGAACACTGAAGCTTTCTTT,CASSLEGTGWNTEAFF
.,TRBJ2-7,TRBV5-4,.,TGTGCCAGCAGCTTGCAAGGCGGCACCTACGAGCAGTACTTC,CASSLQGGTYEQYF
few,TRBJ1-1,TRBV9,TRBD1,TGTGCCAGCAGCGCACAGGGGGCTGAAGCTTTCTTT,CASSAQGAEAFF
.,TRBJ2-2,TRBV24-1,.,TGTGCCACCAGTGATTGGCCGGGGGTTCCATCCGGGAAACTTACCGATAGGAACACCGGGGAGCTGTTTTTT,CATSDWPGVPSGKLTDRNTGELFF
.,TRBJ2-3,TRBV5-1,.,TGCGCCAGCAGCGGAGGACCCAGAAAGGGAGATACGCAGTATTTT,CASSGGPRKGDTQYF
once,TRBJ1-2,TRBV19,TRBD1,TGTGCCAGTAGTGAGACAGGGGTTAACTATGGCTACACCTTC,CASSETGVNYGYTF
.,TRBJ2-1,TRBV9,.,TGTGCCAGCAGCGTAGAAGGTGGAGGGGATGAGCAGTTCTTC,CASSVEGGGDEQFF
.,TRBJ2-1,TRBV11-1,TRBD1,TGTGCCAGCAGCTCGACCGGGACAGATAGTTACAATGAGCAGTTCTTC,CASSSTGTDSYNEQFF
.,TRBJ2-5,TRBV15,TRBD2,TGTGCCACCAGCACGGGGCCGGGCGGGAGAGGAGAGACCCAGTACTTC,CATSTGPGGRGETQYF
.,TRBJ1-5,TRBV11-2,TRBD1,TGTGCCAGCAGCTTAGGACAGGGGGCAGGTCAGCCCCAGCATTTT,CASSLGQGAGQPQHF
.,TRBJ1-1,TRBV29-1,.,TGCAGCGTTGGGGGACTGATGAACACTGAAGCTTTCTTT,CSVGGLMNTEAFF
once,TRBJ2-7,TRBV5-1,TRBD1,TGCGCCAGCAGCAAGACAGGGGAGTACGAGCAGTACTTC,CASSKTGEYEQYF
.,TRBJ2-7,TRBV5-1,TRBD2,TGCGCCAGCAGCTGGACTAGCGGGTACGAGCAGTACTTC,CASSWTSGYEQYF
.,TRBJ1-1,TRBV3-1/TRBV3-2,TRBD1,TGTGCCAGCAGCCCCCGACTCCTCGGGACAGGGACTGAAGCTTTCTTT,CASSPRLLGTGTEAFF
.,TRBJ2-7,TRBV28,TRBD1,TGTGCCAGCACCCTGGGACAGCTCTCCTACGAGCAGTACTTC,CASTLGQLSYEQYF
.,TRBJ2-1,TRBV30,.,TGTGCCTGGAGTGGAAGAGCGGGCTCATCCTACAATGAGCAGTTCTTC,CAWSGRAGSSYNEQFF
.,TRBJ1-1,TRBV11-1,.,TGTGCCAGCAGCTTATACTTTGGTCCCGCCGGTGAAGCTTTCTTT,CASSLYFGPAGEAFF
.,TRBJ1-6,TRBV7-2,.,TGTGCCAGCAGCTACAGGACTTCACCCCTCCACTTT,CASSYRTSPLHF
.,TRBJ2-7,TRBV2,TRBD1,TGTGCCAGCAGTGGCTCCCGGGACAGGGGAACCTACGAGCAGTACTTC,CASSGSRDRGTYEQYF
.,TRBJ2-5,TRBV6-5,.,TGTGCCAGCAGACAGTCGTTCCAAGAGACCCAGTACTTC,CASRQSFQETQYF
.,TRBJ2-7,TRBV6-6,TRBD2,TGTGCCAGCAGGCCGACTAGCGGCGCCTACGAGCAGTACTTC,CASRPTSGAYEQYF
once,TRBJ2-7,TRBV9,TRBD2,TGTGCCAGCAGCGCTTCGACTAGCGAACCCTACGAGCAGTACTTC,CASSASTSEPYEQYF
.,TRBJ2-3,TRBV7-9,.,TGTGCCAGCAGCAACACTGCCGGGACTTCTACCACAGATACGCAGTATTTT,CASSNTAGTSTTDTQYF
.,TRBJ1-2,TRBV25-1,.,TGTGCCAGCAGTGAATCCGGGGGCTACACCTTC,CASSESGGYTF
.,TRBJ2-3,TRBV11-2,TRBD2,TGTGCCAGCAGCCCCCTCTCAGCGGGAGTTGGGACAGATACGCAGTATTTT,CASSPLSAGVGTDTQYF
.,TRBJ1-6,TRBV6-2/TRBV6-3,TRBD1,TGTGCCAGCAGTTACGGGGTGACAGGGGTCGGCTCACCCCTCCACTTT,CASSYGVTGVGSPLHF
.,TRBJ2-1,TRBV7-9,.,TGTGCCAGCAGCTGGCGGGACTCCCCCTACAATGAGCAGTTCTTC,CASSWRDSPYNEQFF
few,TRBJ2-7,TRBV7-2,TRBD1,TGTGCCAGCAGCATGGGACAGGGGGGCTACGAGCAGTACTTC,CASSMGQGGYEQYF
.,TRBJ1-6,TRBV5-1,TRBD1,TGCGCCAGCAGCTGGACAGGGTATAATTCACCCCTCCACTTT,CASSWTGYNSPLHF
.,TRBJ1-2,TRBV7-2,.,TGTGCCAGCAGCTTTCGGGGACTTCAGGGAAGCGGCTACACCTTC,CASSFRGLQGSGYTF
.,TRBJ2-7,TRBV19,TRBD1,TGTGCCAGTAGTGTCGGGACAGGGGGTACCTACGAGCAGTACTTC,CASSVGTGGTYEQYF
.,TRBJ2-3,TRBV7-2,TRBD2,TGTGCCAGCAGCTTAAAGACTAGCGGTAGCACAGATACGCAGTATTTT,CASSLKTSGSTDTQYF
.,TRBJ2-7,TRBV6-5,.,TGTGCCAGCGGCTCCCCTTGGGAGCTGGCCTACGAGCAGTACTTC,CASGSPWELAYEQYF
.,TRBJ2-7,TRBV11-3,.,TGTGCCAGCAGCTTCCGGGGTGCCGCGGGCTCGGCCTACGAGCAGTACTTC,CASSFRGAAGSAYEQYF
.,TRBJ2-7,TRBV7-6,.,TGTGCCAGCAGCTTAGATATCTCCTACGAGCAGTACTTC,CASSLDISYEQYF
.,TRBJ2-3,TRBV28,.,TGTGCCAGCAGATACCAACCGGGCACAGATACGCAGTATTTT,CASRYQPGTDTQYF
once,TRBJ2-5,TRBV5-6,.,TGTGCCAGCAGCTCGATCAGTGAAGAGACCCAGTACTTC,CASSSISEETQYF
.,TRBJ2-2,TRBV30,.,TGTGCCTGGAAGCAGACAGTCAGCGGGGAGCTGTTTTTT,CAWKQTVSGELFF
.,TRBJ2-4,TRBV18,TRBD2,TGTGCCAGCTCACCACTTCCGACTAGCGGGAGGCCCACAGCCAAAAACATTCAGTACTTC,CASSPLPTSGRPTAKNIQYF
medium-sized,TRBJ1-5,TRBV7-8,TRBD1,TGTGCCAGCAGCTTAGGCGGACAGGTTAAACCCCAGCATTTT,CASSLGGQVKPQHF
.,TRBJ2-7,TRBV3-1/TRBV3-2,TRBD2,TGTGCCAGCAGCCAGGGCACCCTAGCGGGGGGCCAACACGAGCAGTACTTC,CASSQGTLAGGQHEQYF
.,TRBJ1-5,TRBV30,TRBD1,TGTGCCTGGTCGGACAGGACGGCTCAGCCCCAGCATTTT,CAWSDRTAQPQHF
.,TRBJ1-6,TRBV11-2,TRBD1,TGTGCCAGCAGCTTAACAGGGGGACTCCCACAGCCGGTCAATTCACCCCTCCACTTT,CASSLTGGLPQPVNSPLHF
.,TRBJ2-3,TRBV4-1,.,TGCGCCAGCAGCCACCTCCCGGGCACAGATACGCAGTATTTT,CASSHLPGTDTQYF
.,TRBJ1-1,TRBV7-2,TRBD1,TGTGCCAGCAGCTTAAGGTGGGACAGGGTTGGTGAAGCTTTCTTT,CASSLRWDRVGEAFF
.,TRBJ2-1,TRBV7-3,.,TGTGCCAGCAGCGCAAGGTCCCAGGGCCCCAATGAGCAGTTCTTC,CASSARSQGPNEQFF
.,TRBJ1-3,TRBV2,.,TGTGCCAGCACCGAGCGGGGAGGGACTGGAAACACCATATATTTT,CASTERGGTGNTIYF
few,TRBJ2-7,TRBV7-9,.,TGTGCCAGCAGCTTATTGGTGTCAGGGTCAGGTGAGCAGTACTTC,CASSLLVSGSGEQYF